The 26 T cell receptor beta chains reported below all come from one sample, sequenced in a study of vaccination effects on CD4 cells after COVID-19. ViraFEST expansion of antigen-specific CD4+ T cells with viral peptide pools preceded sequencing. Having been cultured for about 10 days, the cells underwent CD4+ T cell isolation. TCRdb keeps only in-frame clones here, not all; method: immunoSEQ multiplex PCR. The table lists 8,500 to 13,000 clones, about three quarters of them singletons. The antigens these receptors bind are not known. Sequencing used CD4+ T cells from PBMCs cultured with HCoV-229E spike peptides, obtained before COVID-19 vaccination. Source of these receptors: a human donor who received a COVID-19 vaccine.

The table lists this clone with a count of one. This sequence joins TRBV6-4 and TRBJ1-6; perhaps TRBD1 as D (5 bases). The V and J ends lost 6 bases and 3 bases respectively, with 9 bases between them. Germline CDR1 and CDR2: MRHNA and SNTAGT. This CDR3 has 14 amino acids. Here the CDR3 reads CASRDTNYNSPLHF. CDR3 bases: TGTGCCAGCAGGGACACCAACTATAATTCACCCCTCCACTTT.

This clone was seen once. The chain has TRBV4-1 and TRBJ2-3; D gene uncertain. V was trimmed by 0 bases and J by 14 bases, leaving 15 bases between them. CDR1 MGHRA and CDR2 YSYEKL come from the germline V gene. The CDR3 has 13 residues. The CDR3 region has the DNA TGCGCCAGCAGCCAAGATTGGTCCAGTTTTCCGTATTTT. Translation: CASSQDWSSFPYF.

This clone was seen a few times. This sequence joins TRBV4-2 and TRBJ2-5; 8 bases are shared with TRBD2. This CDR3 is built from 15 residues. The V segment lost 4 bases and the J segment 5 bases; nucleotides outside the gene matches: 9. Looked up from germline, CDR1 is LGHNA and CDR2 is YNFKEQ. The CDR3 region has the DNA TGTGCCAGCAGCCTTTCCCAAGCGGGAGCGGAGACCCAGTACTTC. Translation: CASSLSQAGAETQYF.

The chain is built from TRBV19 and TRBJ1-2; 7 bases line up with TRBD1. The V segment lost 5 bases and the J segment 3 bases; nucleotides outside the gene matches: 27. Germline CDR1 LNHDA, CDR2 SQIVND (reference sequence). This CDR3 contains 21 residues. The CDR3, as DNA: TGTGCCAGTAGTCCCGCCAGGCAGGGGGGCTTGCCTCCGAGGGGCTACTATGGCTACACCTTC. This gives the protein CASSPARQGGLPPRGYYGYTF.

This sequence joins TRBV11-2 and TRBJ2-1; D might be TRBD1 (6 bases). With 5 bases removed from V and 6 bases from J, the gap between germline ends came to 23 bases. The germline gives CDR1 SGHAT, CDR2 FQNNGV. This CDR3 has 17 amino acids. As DNA, the CDR3 is TGTGCCAGCAGCCAAGTCGCCCGCCGGACAGTCCGCAATGAGCAGTTCTTC. This codes for CASSQVARRTVRNEQFF.

This chain connects TRBV7-2 to TRBJ2-2, with D perhaps matching TRBD2 (5 bases). CDR1 and CDR2 (germline): SGHTA, FQGNSA. The CDR3 is made up of 15 amino acids. Trimming took off 5 bases at V and 5 bases at J, with 15 bases between the two ends. The CDR3, as DNA: TGTGCCAGCAGCCTCGGGGATTCGAGGACCGGGGAGCTGTTTTTT. This sequence encodes CASSLGDSRTGELFF.

Turning to this clone: The DNA is left out, because the CDR3 cannot be placed on it with certainty; the CDR3 is given as TCRdb lists it. The rearrangement uses TRBV21-1 and TRBJ2-6; the table's D call, TRBD2, has no DNA check behind it. TRBV21-1 is a pseudogene. The CDR3 extends over 17 residues, inclusive of both ends. The CDR3 reads CASSLCGVGSGANVLTF.

The chain combines TRBV4-3 with TRBJ2-1; TRBD2 matches 8 bases. V gave up 3 bases and J gave up 5 bases; unmatched junction bases: 12. The CDR3 has 17 residues. Germline V gene lookup returns CDR1 LGHNA and CDR2 YSLEER. The CDR3 nucleotides are TGCGCCAGCAGCCAGGCGCCGTGGGGGCGGGGGGACAATGAGCAGTTCTTC. Translating gives CASSQAPWGRGDNEQFF.

CDR3 nucleotide sequence: TGCAGCACCCTCAGGGAGATGAACACTGAAGCTTTCTTT. Protein: CSTLREMNTEAFF. The chain has TRBV29-1 and TRBJ1-1; TRBD1 might be the D (5 bases). Per germline, CDR1 SQVTM and CDR2 ANQGSEA. The V gene lost 8 bases and the J gene lost 0 bases, with 13 bases spanning the gap. This CDR3 is 13 amino acids long.

V gene TRBV20-1 combines with J gene TRBJ1-5; 7 bases are shared with TRBD1. The CDR3 extends over 19 amino acids. Trimming cost V 3 bases and J 0 bases; bases outside gene matches: 17. The germline CDR1 and CDR2 sequences are DFQATT and SNEGSKA (reference sequence). This CDR3 is CSASLRGPGRGYSNQPQHF. DNA for the CDR3: TGCAGTGCTAGTCTGAGGGGGCCAGGGAGGGGCTATAGCAATCAGCCCCAGCATTTT.

This chain connects TRBV14 to TRBJ2-5; 7 nucleotides agree with TRBD2. The trim removed 1 base at V and 5 bases at J, leaving 16 bases unmatched. This CDR3 region has 18 residues. Germline V CDR1 and CDR2: SGHDN, FVKESK. CDR3 in amino acids: CASSQGGGRAIRKETQYF. The CDR3 DNA reads as TGTGCCAGCAGCCAAGGAGGAGGGAGGGCCATTAGGAAGGAGACCCAGTACTTC.

V and J are TRBV5-4 and TRBJ2-4; D not certain. V was pared by 0 bases and J by 2 bases, with 9 bases between. Germline CDR1 SGHNT, CDR2 YYREEE (reference sequence). CDR3 length: 15 residues. The CDR3 nucleotides read TGTGCCAGCAGCTTGGGAGTAACGTCCAAAAACATTCAGTACTTC. This encodes CASSLGVTSKNIQYF.

This clone was seen a single time. The rearrangement uses TRBV18 and TRBJ2-3; TRBD1 might be the D (6 bases). The CDR3 runs to 13 residues. The germline V gene has CDR1 KGHSH and CDR2 LQKENI. Trimming removed 0 bases from V and 14 bases from J, with 15 bases in between. CDR3 amino acids: CASSPPLSGERYF. DNA for the CDR3: TGTGCCAGCTCACCACCGCTGTCAGGGGAACGGTATTTT.

This chain joins TRBV5-1 and TRBJ2-2, with D hard to call. The CDR3 contains 14 residues. V lost 0 bases, J lost 1 base, and 4 bases lay in between. Germline V gene lookup returns CDR1 SGHRS and CDR2 YFSETQ. The CDR3 DNA is TGCGCCAGCAGCTTGGCGGAGAACACCGGGGAGCTGTTTTTT. Amino acids: CASSLAENTGELFF.

The V and J genes are TRBV2 and TRBJ2-5; TRBD1 or TRBD2 may be the D gene (5 bases each). The CDR3 extends over 12 amino acids. Germline V lookup: CDR1 SNHLY, CDR2 FYNNEI. Trimming took 8 bases from V and 5 from J, leaving 12 bases between them. For the CDR3, the DNA is TGTGCCAGCTCAAGGGGCGGGGAGACCCAGTACTTC. As protein: CASSRGGETQYF. Drawing the rest from reference TRBV2 and TRBJ2-5, the complete variable domain is EPEVTQTPSHQVTQMGQEVILRCVPISNHLYFYWYRQILGQKVEFLVSFYNNEISEKSEIFDDQFSVERPDGSNFTLKIRSTKLEDSAMYFCASSRGGETQYFGPGTRLLVL.

The chain joins TRBV18 to TRBJ1-2; D gene unclear. The CDR3 extends over 16 amino acids. V was trimmed by 3 bases and J by 5 bases, leaving 19 bases between them. Looked up from germline, CDR1 is KGHSH and CDR2 is LQKENI. CDR3 amino acids: CASSPILQSGFYGYTF. The DNA for the CDR3 is TGTGCCAGCTCACCTATCTTACAGTCGGGGTTTTATGGCTACACCTTC.

This clone turned up a few times. V gene TRBV2 combines with J gene TRBJ1-2, with D unclear. CDR1 and CDR2 from the germline V gene are SNHLY and FYNNEI. The ends were cut back, 5 bases at V and 8 bases at J, with 9 bases in the middle. CDR3 length: 11 amino acids. In DNA form, the CDR3 reads TGTGCCAGCAGTCCGGTGGAGGGCTACACCTTC. Translating it yields CASSPVEGYTF.

The chain uses TRBV27 and TRBJ2-2, with 9 bases matching TRBD2. Germline assignment: CDR1 MNHEY and CDR2 SMNVEV (reference sequence). The CDR3 runs 15 residues. V was pared by 5 bases and J by 4 bases, with 5 bases of the junction left unmatched. CDR3 in amino acids: CASSPGLASTGELFF. The CDR3 bases are TGTGCCAGCAGTCCGGGACTAGCCTCCACCGGGGAGCTGTTTTTT.

J is TRBJ1-1 and V is TRBV6-2 or TRBV6-3; D possibly corresponds to TRBD1 (6 bases). Trimming took off 0 bases at V and 1 base at J, with 18 bases between the two ends. This CDR3 has 18 amino acids. Germline V CDR1 and CDR2: MNHEY, SVGEGT. CDR3 region: CASSYSRGHQWQNTEAFF. In nucleotides, the CDR3 is TGTGCCAGCAGTTACTCGAGGGGACACCAGTGGCAGAACACTGAAGCTTTCTTT.

The gene calls are TRBV5-1 and TRBJ2-5; weak D call: TRBD2 (6 bases). V lost 0 bases and J 7 bases, leaving 13 bases between the germline ends. The CDR3 consists of 14 residues. Germline lookup yields CDR1 SGHRS and CDR2 YFSETQ. The CDR3 loop reads CASSLGRAPMTQYF. The CDR3 DNA sequence: TGCGCCAGCAGCTTGGGGAGGGCCCCTATGACCCAGTACTTC.

The J gene is TRBJ2-7, the V gene TRBV15; D is possibly TRBD1 (6 bases). V was shortened by 0 bases and J by 6 bases, with 6 bases between the two germline ends. The CDR3 contains 12 residues. Germline CDR1 LNHNV, CDR2 YYDKDF (reference sequence). The CDR3 DNA reads as TGTGCCACCAGCAGAGAACAGGGCGAGCAGTACTTC. Translation: CATSREQGEQYF.

The chain combines TRBV25-1 with TRBJ1-6, with 10 bases matching TRBD1. CDR1 and CDR2 from the germline V gene are MGHDK and SYGVNS. Trimming took 6 bases from V and 9 from J; bases not matched to a gene: 8. The CDR3 contains 15 residues. In nucleotides, the CDR3 is TGTGCCAGCAGCCGAGGGGGGACAGGGGCTTCACCCCTCCACTTT. The encoded protein is CASSRGGTGASPLHF.

This rearrangement joins TRBV10-3 to TRBJ2-3; 9 bases fit TRBD1. This CDR3 has 15 residues. CDR1 ENHRY and CDR2 SYGVKD come from the germline V gene. V trimming: 8 bases; J trimming: 3 bases; junction bases outside the gene matches: 9. The CDR3 DNA is TGTGCCATCGTTGACAGGGGGTTGAGTACAGATACGCAGTATTTT. It encodes CAIVDRGLSTDTQYF.

The sample holds one count of this clone. This sequence joins TRBV6-5 and TRBJ2-7; 10 positions agree with TRBD1. The CDR3 spans 14 residues. The ends lost 6 bases at V and 2 bases at J; junction bases unmatched: 4. Germline CDR1 is MNHEY and CDR2 is SVGAGI. The chain's CDR3 is CASSGTGDTYEQYF. The CDR3 DNA follows: TGTGCCAGCAGCGGGACAGGGGACACCTACGAGCAGTACTTC.

The chain couples TRBV28 to TRBJ1-6, with 9 bases identical to TRBD1. CDR3 length equals 16 residues. Germline V gene sequence: CDR1 MDHEN, CDR2 SYDVKM. J gave up 3 bases and V 8 bases, and 8 bases lay outside the gene matches. This chain's CDR3 is CASGAGTGIYNSPLHF. In nucleotides, the CDR3 is TGTGCCAGCGGGGCGGGGACAGGGATCTATAATTCACCCCTCCACTTT.

This clone appeared once. J is TRBJ2-1 and V is TRBV2, with 7 bases lining up with TRBD2. V shed 4 bases and J 0 bases; nucleotides not matched to a gene: 6. CDR3 length: 16 residues. From germline, CDR1 is SNHLY and CDR2 FYNNEI. CDR3 protein: CASSVGGYLSYNEQFF. DNA for the CDR3: TGTGCCAGCAGTGTCGGGGGGTACCTCTCCTACAATGAGCAGTTCTTC. Full variable domain (missing parts from reference TRBV2 and TRBJ2-1): EPEVTQTPSHQVTQMGQEVILRCVPISNHLYFYWYRQILGQKVEFLVSFYNNEISEKSEIFDDQFSVERPDGSNFTLKIRSTKLEDSAMYFCASSVGGYLSYNEQFFGPGTRLTVL.